The sequence of this TCR beta chain was determined in a study of monozygotic twins with inflammatory bowel disease. TCRdb re-called the 5' RACE reads and shows each CDR3 protein once, DNA omitted. The specimen's table records just over 300,000 distinct CDR3 sequences. Germline V lookup: CDR1 MNHNS, CDR2 SASEGT. The CDR3 loop spans 16 amino acids. Material: blood. The receptor's source is a human donor with ulcerative colitis or Crohn's disease, or a healthy co-twin of an affected twin (not recorded which). The V gene is TRBV6-1, the J gene TRBJ2-2; there is no DNA to check the TCRdb D call of TRBD1. This CDR3 reads CASTARGLYNTGELFF.